The present TCR beta chain was sequenced within a study of identical twins. The ends lost 6 bases at V and 6 bases at J; junction bases unmatched: 11. The CDR3 is 15 amino acids. Germline CDR1 and CDR2: SNHLY and FYNNEI. Turning to this clonotype: Its antigen is unknown.

TCRdb redid the calling of the 5' RACE reads with MiXCR, one entry per CDR3 protein. Of about 520,000 distinct CDR3 sequences in the sample, 20% to 25% are singletons; the top ten hold roughly 0.9%. Study-level points and caveats: Abundant beta clonotypes from cord blood had fewer insertions, unlike memory repertoires, which showed none.

Another study also made use of these data, one on T cells expressing NK-cell markers. This second study notes: Eight donors were sequenced, of whom seven were HCMV-seropositive, while the remaining one was HCMV-seronegative.

This TCR was sampled from a woman under 30 in good health. The chain couples TRBV2 to TRBJ2-3, with TRBD2 identical over 8 bases. The sequenced sample consisted of CD4+ T cells sorted from blood. CDR3 sequence reads: CASRPGTSERDTQYF. Here the CDR3 DNA reads TGTGCCAGCAGGCCCGGGACTAGTGAGAGGGATACGCAGTATTTT.